This section outlines one TCR beta chain sequence together with its context. What it recognizes is unknown. These data originate in a study of response to subunit inactivated influenza vaccine. Regarding the study as a whole: The authors offered the suggestion that each seasonal influenza vaccination recruits few new T cells.

Using its own MiXCR run on the RT-PCR reads, TCRdb lists one record per CDR3 protein. This repertoire shows some 500,000 distinct CDR3 sequences, roughly 13% found once; its top ten account for about 12%. Material: PBMCs from blood, obtained about 6 weeks after vaccination. The clonotype was recovered from a man aged 45-65 years who received an inactivated influenza vaccine.

Written as DNA, the CDR3 is TGTGCCAGCAGCGTAGGGGGGGAGACAGGGCCCGGACCCTACGAGCAGTACTTC. Its translation: CASSVGGETGPGPYEQYF. V gene TRBV9 combines with J gene TRBJ2-7; TRBD1 is a possible D gene (7 bases). The V and J ends lost 0 bases and 2 bases respectively, with 21 bases between them. The CDR3 runs to 18 residues. Germline CDR1 is SGDLS and CDR2 is YYNGEE. Full variable domain (rest looked up from reference TRBV9 and TRBJ2-7): DSGVTQTPKHLITATGQRVTLRCSPRSGDLSVYWYQQSLDQGLQFLIQYYNGEERAKGNILERFSAQQFPDLHSELNLSSLELGDSALYFCASSVGGETGPGPYEQYFGPGTRLTVT.